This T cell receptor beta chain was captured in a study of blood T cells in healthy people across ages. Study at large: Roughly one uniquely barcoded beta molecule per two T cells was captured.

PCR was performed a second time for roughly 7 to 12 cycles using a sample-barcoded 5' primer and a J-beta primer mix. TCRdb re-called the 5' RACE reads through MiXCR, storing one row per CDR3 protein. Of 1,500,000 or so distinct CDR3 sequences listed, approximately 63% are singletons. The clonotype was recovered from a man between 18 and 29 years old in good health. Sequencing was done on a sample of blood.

For the CDR3, the DNA is TGCAGTGCTACCAGGGGTAGCGGGAGAACAGATACGCAGTATTTT. Its translation is CSATRGSGRTDTQYF. The chain has TRBV20-1 and TRBJ2-3, with 9 nucleotides matching TRBD2. V lost 4 bases, J lost 3 bases, and 8 bases stayed unmatched. This CDR3 is built from 15 residues. Per germline, CDR1 DFQATT and CDR2 SNEGSKA (reference sequence).